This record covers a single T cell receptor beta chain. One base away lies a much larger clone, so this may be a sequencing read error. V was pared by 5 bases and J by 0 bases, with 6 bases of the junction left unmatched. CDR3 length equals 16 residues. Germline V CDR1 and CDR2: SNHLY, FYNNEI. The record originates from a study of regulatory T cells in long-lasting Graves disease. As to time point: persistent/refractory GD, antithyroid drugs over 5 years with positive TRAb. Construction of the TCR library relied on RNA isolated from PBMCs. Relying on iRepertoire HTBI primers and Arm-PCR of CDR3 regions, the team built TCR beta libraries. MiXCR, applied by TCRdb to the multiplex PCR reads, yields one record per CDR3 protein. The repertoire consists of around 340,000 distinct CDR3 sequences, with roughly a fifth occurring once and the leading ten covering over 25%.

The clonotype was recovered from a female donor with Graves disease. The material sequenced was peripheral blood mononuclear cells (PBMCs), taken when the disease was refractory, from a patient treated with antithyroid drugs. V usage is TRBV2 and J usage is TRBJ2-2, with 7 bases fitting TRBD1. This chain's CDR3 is CASSRAGGPNTGELFF. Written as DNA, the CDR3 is TGTGCCAGCAGTAGGGCAGGGGGTCCGAACACCGGGGAGCTGTTTTTT.